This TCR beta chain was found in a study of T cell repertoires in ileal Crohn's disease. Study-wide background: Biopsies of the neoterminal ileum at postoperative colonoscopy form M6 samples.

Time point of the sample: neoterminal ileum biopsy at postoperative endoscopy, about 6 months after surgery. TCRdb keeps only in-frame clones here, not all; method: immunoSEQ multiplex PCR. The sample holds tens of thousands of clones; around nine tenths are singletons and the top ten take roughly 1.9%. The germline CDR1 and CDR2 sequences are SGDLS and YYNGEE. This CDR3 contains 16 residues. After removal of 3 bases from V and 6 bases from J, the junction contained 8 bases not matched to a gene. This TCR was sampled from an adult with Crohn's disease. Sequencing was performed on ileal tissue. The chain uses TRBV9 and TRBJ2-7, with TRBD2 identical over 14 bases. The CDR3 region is CASSEGTSGRFAEQYF. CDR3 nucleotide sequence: TGTGCCAGCAGCGAGGGGACTAGCGGGAGATTCGCCGAGCAGTACTTC. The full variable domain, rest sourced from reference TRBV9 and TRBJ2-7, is DSGVTQTPKHLITATGQRVTLRCSPRSGDLSVYWYQQSLDQGLQFLIQYYNGEERAKGNILERFSAQQFPDLHSELNLSSLELGDSALYFCASSEGTSGRFAEQYFGPGTRLTVT.